Below are 28 T cell receptor beta chains sequenced from a single sample in a study of blood T cell repertoires in COVID-19. Clones were read by immunoSEQ multiplex PCR, and TCRdb kept only the in-frame ones, dropping some. The table shows about 76,000 clones, with approximately 90% occurring only once. Sequenced sample: peripheral blood. The receptors derive from a human donor in a cohort sampled during active COVID-19.

This clone was recorded only once. The chain employs TRBV3-1 (or the pseudogene TRBV3-2) and TRBJ2-7; no reliable D call. The CDR3 contains 14 residues. Germline V gene sequence: CDR1 LGHDT, CDR2 YNNKEL (reference sequence). V lost 3 bases to trimming and J lost 3 bases, with 12 bases between them. The CDR3 DNA sequence: TGTGCCAGCAGCCAGGCTCAATCCATCTACGAGCAGTACTTC. Amino acid sequence: CASSQAQSIYEQYF.

This rearrangement joins TRBV5-8 to TRBJ1-5; D might be TRBD1 (5 bases). Trimming cost V 9 bases and J 5 bases, with 15 bases left between them. CDR1 SGHTS and CDR2 YDEGEE come from the germline V gene. This CDR3 is built from 13 residues. CDR3 nucleotides: TGTGCCACCGGTGTGCAGGGTGATCAGCCCCAGCATTTT. Amino acids: CATGVQGDQPQHF.

The chain joins TRBV3-1 (or the pseudogene TRBV3-2) to TRBJ2-3, with 9 bases that match TRBD2. Germline CDR1 is LGHDT and CDR2 is YNNKEL (reference sequence). With 1 base clipped from V and 0 bases from J, the junction kept 2 bases outside the gene matches. CDR3 length equals 16 residues. The CDR3 coding sequence is TGTGCCAGCAGCCAAGCTAGCGGGGCTAGCACAGATACGCAGTATTTT. Its translation: CASSQASGASTDTQYF.

The chain couples TRBV11-2 to TRBJ1-4, with 9 nucleotides matching TRBD1. The CDR3 is 14 residues long. CDR1 is SGHAT and CDR2 is FQNNGV in the germline V gene. Unmatched junction bases numbered 6, after V lost 5 bases and J lost 8 bases. In DNA, the CDR3 is TGTGCCAGCAGCCGTGACAGGGGGGGAGAAAAACTGTTTTTT. It is translated as CASSRDRGGEKLFF.

The chain couples TRBV6-4 to TRBJ1-2; possibly TRBD1 for D (6 bases). The ends were cut back, 0 bases at V and 7 bases at J, with 9 bases in the middle. This CDR3 is built from 13 residues. The germline V gene has CDR1 MRHNA and CDR2 SNTAGT. CDR3 residues: CASSDSQGGGYTF. The CDR3 DNA is TGTGCCAGCAGTGACTCTCAAGGGGGTGGCTACACCTTC.

This clone was seen more than once but under ten times. The rearrangement uses TRBV2 and TRBJ2-1; tentative D call: TRBD2 (6 bases). The ends were cut back, 4 bases at V and 6 bases at J, with 16 bases in the middle. The V gene's germline CDR1 is SNHLY and CDR2 FYNNEI. CDR3 length equals 15 residues. The CDR3 here is CASSVASDRFNEQFF. DNA for the CDR3: TGTGCCAGCAGTGTTGCTAGCGATAGATTCAATGAGCAGTTCTTC. The variable domain in full, completed from reference TRBV2 and TRBJ2-1, reads EPEVTQTPSHQVTQMGQEVILRCVPISNHLYFYWYRQILGQKVEFLVSFYNNEISEKSEIFDDQFSVERPDGSNFTLKIRSTKLEDSAMYFCASSVASDRFNEQFFGPGTRLTVL.

This sequence joins TRBV10-1 and TRBJ1-1; D is possibly TRBD1 (5 bases). With 10 bases removed from V and 1 base from J, the gap between germline ends came to 13 bases. The CDR3 consists of 13 residues. Germline CDR1 and CDR2: WNHNN and SYGVQD (reference sequence). This chain's CDR3 is CAKVDRENTEAFF. DNA for the CDR3: TGCGCCAAAGTAGACAGAGAGAACACTGAAGCTTTCTTT.

V is TRBV19 and J is TRBJ2-1, with a tentative D call TRBD1 (7 bases). Trimming stripped 4 bases from V and 4 bases from J, with 14 bases between. The CDR3 runs to 15 residues. CDR1 is LNHDA and CDR2 is SQIVND in the germline V gene (reference sequence). The CDR3 protein is CASSSGTVHYNEQFF. CDR3 nucleotides: TGTGCCAGTAGTAGCGGGACAGTTCATTACAATGAGCAGTTCTTC.

This clone was counted between two and nine times. The chain joins TRBV6-5 to TRBJ1-1; D is unresolved. This CDR3 comprises 13 residues. Trimming removed 1 base from V and 3 bases from J, with 6 bases in between. Germline V CDR1 and CDR2: MNHEY, SVGAGI. The CDR3 here is CASSYWEDTEAFF. The CDR3 bases are TGTGCCAGCAGTTACTGGGAGGACACTGAAGCTTTCTTT.

V gene TRBV13 combines with J gene TRBJ2-7; the match to TRBD2 covers 8 bases. Germline values: CDR1 PRHDT, CDR2 FYEKMQ (reference sequence). V shed 4 bases and J 0 bases; nucleotides not matched to a gene: 8. This CDR3 has 16 amino acids. The CDR3 DNA is TGTGCCAGCAGCTCCTCCGTAGCGGGGAGCTCCTACGAGCAGTACTTC. It codes for CASSSSVAGSSYEQYF.

This clone was seen once. The rearrangement links TRBV30 to TRBJ1-6, with TRBD1 identical over 10 bases. The CDR3 is 13 residues long. Germline V gene data show CDR1 as GTSNPN and CDR2 as SVGIG (reference sequence). J lost 8 bases, V lost 5 bases, and 3 bases had no gene match. CDR3 protein: CAWVGTGDSPLHF. CDR3 nucleotide sequence: TGTGCCTGGGTTGGGACAGGGGATTCACCCCTCCACTTT.

The J gene is TRBJ2-3, the V gene TRBV14; D not certain. The length of the CDR3 is 15 residues. Germline V gene data show CDR1 as SGHDN and CDR2 as FVKESK. Trimming removed 3 bases at V and 4 bases at J, with 14 bases between. CDR3 sequence: CASSQAVNLADTQYF. CDR3 bases: TGTGCCAGCAGCCAGGCAGTAAATCTAGCAGATACGCAGTATTTT. Variable domain in full (rest from reference TRBV14 and TRBJ2-3): EAGVTQFPSHSVIEKGQTVTLRCDPISGHDNLYWYRRVMGKEIKFLLHFVKESKQDESGMPNNRFLAERTGGTYSTLKVQPAELEDSGVYFCASSQAVNLADTQYFGPGTRLTVL.

The rearrangement joins TRBV15 to TRBJ2-3; D unresolved. Germline CDR1 is LNHNV and CDR2 is YYDKDF (reference sequence). The CDR3 is 12 amino acids. With 1 base removed from V and 10 bases from J, the gap between germline ends came to 9 bases. Here the CDR3 reads CATSRGSIAQYF. CDR3 bases: TGTGCCACCAGCAGAGGGAGTATTGCGCAGTATTTT.

CDR3 amino acids: CASSPRGSADTQYF. The CDR3 bases are TGTGCCAGCTCACCTAGGGGAAGCGCAGATACGCAGTATTTT. V gene TRBV18 combines with J gene TRBJ2-3; a weak D match, TRBD1 (5 bases). The CDR3 loop spans 14 amino acids. Germline V lookup: CDR1 KGHSH, CDR2 LQKENI. Deletions cut 3 bases from V and 4 bases from J, with 11 bases between.

The J gene is TRBJ1-2, the V gene TRBV5-4; D not certain. This CDR3 comprises 15 residues. The germline V gene has CDR1 SGHNT and CDR2 YYREEE (reference sequence). Trimming took off 0 bases at V and 3 bases at J, with 12 bases between the two ends. The CDR3 sequence is CASSLVGNPDYGYTF. The CDR3 nucleotides read TGTGCCAGCAGCTTGGTGGGCAACCCCGACTATGGCTACACCTTC.

This chain links TRBV10-3 with TRBJ2-1; 8 bases are a match to TRBD1. V trimming: 6 bases; J trimming: 7 bases; junction bases outside the gene matches: 11. CDR3 length: 15 amino acids. Per germline, CDR1 ENHRY and CDR2 SYGVKD. The CDR3 nucleotides read TGTGCCATCAGCCAAACCACACAGGGGGAGAATGAGCAGTTCTTC. Amino acids: CAISQTTQGENEQFF.

The rearrangement links TRBV15 to TRBJ1-3; no reliable D call. Per the germline V gene, CDR1 is LNHNV and CDR2 is YYDKDF (reference sequence). The CDR3 extends over 16 amino acids. Trimming left V 0 bases short and J 0 bases short, with 9 bases between. The chain's CDR3 is CATSRDVTASGNTIYF. CDR3 nucleotides: TGTGCCACCAGCAGAGATGTAACAGCCTCTGGAAACACCATATATTTT.

V and J are TRBV7-3 and TRBJ2-1; 15 nucleotides align to TRBD2. This CDR3 is built from 16 residues. Germline V gives CDR1 SGHTA, CDR2 FQGTGA. Losses at the gene ends were 4 bases for V and 4 bases for J; bases not matched to a gene: 2. The CDR3 DNA sequence: TGTGCCAGCAGCTCAGGACTAGCGGGGGGGTACAATGAGCAGTTCTTC. Protein product: CASSSGLAGGYNEQFF.

The genes are TRBV6-6 and TRBJ1-3; 7 bases agree with TRBD1. Germline V gene lookup returns CDR1 MNHNY and CDR2 SVGAGI (reference sequence). V lost 5 bases to trimming and J lost 8 bases; unmatched junction nucleotides: 18. CDR3 length equals 17 residues. The CDR3 is CASSQRQGGVSVDTIYF. The CDR3 DNA is TGTGCCAGCAGTCAGAGACAGGGCGGTGTTTCGGTGGACACCATATATTTT.

The rearrangement links TRBV10-3 to TRBJ2-2, with TRBD1 matching 10 bases. CDR3 length: 13 residues. The V and J ends lost 10 bases and 5 bases, in that order; junction bases with no gene match: 4. Germline V CDR1 and CDR2: ENHRY, SYGVKD. This CDR3 reads CATGTGVTGELFF. The CDR3, as DNA: TGTGCCACCGGGACAGGGGTTACCGGGGAGCTGTTTTTT.

The chain is built from TRBV11-3 and TRBJ2-3; D gene ambiguous. The CDR3 has 14 amino acids. The V and J ends lost 2 bases and 0 bases respectively, with 6 bases between them. From germline, CDR1 is SGHNT and CDR2 YENEEA. CDR3 in amino acids: CASSLSQSTDTQYF. The DNA of the CDR3 is TGTGCCAGCAGCTTAAGCCAAAGCACAGATACGCAGTATTTT.

The chain combines TRBV3-1 (or the pseudogene TRBV3-2) with TRBJ1-6; D unresolved. Trimming took 0 bases from V and 5 from J, leaving 11 bases between them. The germline V gene encodes CDR1 LGHDT and CDR2 YNNKEL (reference sequence). CDR3 length equals 16 residues. CDR3 bases: TGTGCCAGCAGCCAAGATGTCAGGCCGGATAATTCACCCCTCCACTTT. This sequence encodes CASSQDVRPDNSPLHF.

V is TRBV24-1 and J is TRBJ1-1; TRBD1 aligns across 7 bases. The CDR3 is made up of 14 amino acids. CDR1 is KGHDR, CDR2 SFDVKD, per germline. V gave up 5 bases and J gave up 3 bases; unmatched junction bases: 5. For the CDR3, the DNA is TGTGCCACCAGTGTATGGCAGGGGGACACTGAAGCTTTCTTT. This codes for CATSVWQGDTEAFF.

The chain has TRBV7-3 and TRBJ2-7; D possibly corresponds to TRBD2 (5 bases). The germline CDR1 and CDR2 sequences are SGHTA and FQGTGA. V was clipped by 5 bases and J by 6 bases, with 35 bases between them. CDR3 size: 20 residues. CDR3 residues: CASSLRPSMGRLDPGGEQYF. CDR3 nucleotide sequence: TGTGCCAGCAGCCTACGTCCGTCAATGGGGAGATTGGATCCTGGAGGCGAGCAGTACTTC.

This clone came up a few times. The genes are TRBV19 and TRBJ2-7, with D possibly matching TRBD2 (7 bases). With 5 bases removed from V and 2 bases from J, the gap between germline ends came to 10 bases. Germline CDR1 reads LNHDA; CDR2 reads SQIVND (reference sequence). The CDR3 extends over 13 amino acids. CDR3 bases: TGTGCCAGTAGTTGGGGGGGCGCCTACGAGCAGTACTTC. Protein sequence: CASSWGGAYEQYF.

Turning to this clone: Other DNA sequences within the sample encode an identical CDR3. V and J are TRBV5-1 and TRBJ2-5; 8 bases map to TRBD2. In germline, CDR1 is SGHRS, CDR2 YFSETQ. Trimming at V came to 0 bases and at J to 2 bases, leaving 6 bases not matched to a gene. This CDR3 contains 16 residues. The DNA for the CDR3 is TGCGCCAGCAGCTTGGCCCTAGCGGGTGGGCAAGAGACCCAGTACTTC. Residues: CASSLALAGGQETQYF.

The J gene is TRBJ2-3, the V gene TRBV6-2 or TRBV6-3; perhaps TRBD2 as D (5 bases). This CDR3 has 12 amino acids. Trimming pared 5 bases from V and 6 bases from J, leaving 9 bases between. The germline CDR1 and CDR2 sequences are MNHEY and SVGEGT. This CDR3 reads CASSNGVDTQYF. The CDR3 coding sequence is TGTGCCAGCAGTAACGGGGTTGATACGCAGTATTTT.

The genes are TRBV5-1 and TRBJ2-7; TRBD2 matches at 8 bases. The germline V gene has CDR1 SGHRS and CDR2 YFSETQ. The CDR3 extends over 14 amino acids. Trimming cost V 8 bases and J 5 bases; bases outside gene matches: 12. CDR3 amino acids: CASHTGTRANEQYF. CDR3 in DNA: TGCGCCAGTCACACCGGGACTAGGGCTAACGAGCAGTACTTC.